This note documents a single T cell receptor (beta chain) sequence. The data derive from a study of blood T cell repertoires in COVID-19. On the study more broadly: Collection of acute and convalescent COVID-19 samples took place in the United States, Italy and Spain.

In the original analysis: Estimation of nucleated cell counts was performed using reference gene primer amplification. Data came from immunoSEQ multiplex PCR; TCRdb stores just in-frame clones and leaves some out. That table is the source of V, J and clone size, and D and trimming were worked out from the DNA. Among approximately 350,000 clones listed, 80% to 90% were seen once. Participant reports of clinical history set cohort assignment. Two negative PCRs, clearance, or symptom resolution characterized the recovered Cohort 3 donors. Sequencing was performed on PBMCs or T cells enriched from blood (not recorded which). This TCR came from a man younger than 30 who had recovered from COVID-19.

In DNA form, the CDR3 reads TGTGCCAGCAGCACCCACACGAAAGCTAACTATGGCTACACCTTC. This codes for CASSTHTKANYGYTF. This chain connects TRBV7-2 to TRBJ1-2; the D is unclear. V lost 5 bases and J lost 0, with 13 bases in between. Germline V gives CDR1 SGHTA, CDR2 FQGNSA. This CDR3 is 15 amino acids long. Supplemented by reference TRBV7-2 and TRBJ1-2, the full variable domain reads GAGVSQSPSNKVTEKGKDVELRCDPISGHTALYWYRQSLGQGLEFLIYFQGNSAPDKSGLPSDRFSAERTGGSVSTLTIQRTQQEDSAVYLCASSTHTKANYGYTFGSGTRLTVV.